This TCR beta chain was documented in a study of CD8 T cells in ankylosing spondylitis. This clonotype has more than one count but fewer than ten. The target antigen is unknown. Study-wide results and limits: Blood from ankylosing spondylitis patients appeared to carry a characteristic roughly eight-variant TCR beta motif. Clones tied to disease were said to be significantly enriched in matched ankylosing spondylitis synovial fluid. Disease-linked clones, CD8+, were relatively rare in peripheral blood. A subset of motif variants has previously been described in the synovial fluid and blood of reactive arthritis.

Making use of molecular barcodes, quantitative 5'-RACE generated TCR beta libraries. In TCRdb, the 5' RACE reads were re-called with MiXCR into one record per CDR3 protein. The data hold around 450,000 distinct CDR3 sequences, with 25% to 30% observed a single time. The CDR3 consists of 16 residues. V lost 0 bases to trimming and J lost 0 bases, with 10 bases between them. Germline V gene lookup returns CDR1 SGHRS and CDR2 YFSETQ. The gene calls are TRBV5-1 and TRBJ1-5, with D uncertain. Material: blood, either unsorted or a sorted T cell fraction (not recorded which). The receptor was isolated from a male donor with ankylosing spondylitis. The chain's CDR3 is CASSLGAATSNQPQHF. The DNA of the CDR3 is TGCGCCAGCAGCTTGGGGGCAGCCACTAGCAATCAGCCCCAGCATTTT. Filled out from reference TRBV5-1 and TRBJ1-5, the complete variable domain reads KAGVTQTPRYLIKTRGQQVTLSCSPISGHRSVSWYQQTPGQGLQFLFEYFSETQRNKGNFPGRFSGRQFSNSRSEMNVSTLELGDSALYLCASSLGAATSNQPQHFGDGTRLSIL.